This T cell receptor beta chain was observed in a study of blood T cell repertoires in COVID-19. Study overall: Samples taken during acute and convalescent COVID-19 were collected in the United States, Italy and Spain. Sample material is recorded as cDNA or gDNA derived from T cells, B-cell-depleted T cells, or PBMCs.

Data came from immunoSEQ multiplex PCR; TCRdb stores just in-frame clones and leaves some out. The sample holds tens of thousands of clones, 88% seen once. V dropped 2 bases and J dropped 2; count of bases not matched to a gene: 11. CDR1 SGDLS and CDR2 YYNGEE come from the germline V gene. The CDR3 is made up of 19 amino acids. This rearrangement joins TRBV9 to TRBJ2-1, with 12 nucleotides matching TRBD2. The sequenced sample consisted of peripheral blood. The clonotype originates from a human donor in a cohort sampled during active COVID-19. CDR3 sequence (DNA): TGTGCCAGCAGCGTCCGACCGCTAGCGGGAGGGGTGGCCTACAATGAGCAGTTCTTC. It specifies CASSVRPLAGGVAYNEQFF.